What follows are 10 T cell receptor beta chains derived from one specimen sequenced in a study of regulatory T cells in long-lasting Graves disease. Time point given: newly diagnosed GD, antithyroid drugs for less than 3 months. From PBMCs, RNA was extracted and then used to make the TCR library. Sequencing libraries for TCR beta were prepared with iRepertoire HTBI primers and Arm-PCR of CDR3 regions. TCRdb used MiXCR to reprocess the multiplex PCR reads, holding one entry per CDR3 protein. Of around 400,000 distinct CDR3 sequences in the sample, over 9.5% were seen once. This sample was shared with a second study, whose subject was T cells in Graves' hyperthyroidism and ophthalmopathy.

Here the sequenced sample was peripheral blood mononuclear cells (PBMCs), taken at new diagnosis, from a patient treated with antithyroid drugs. These receptors came from a woman aged 18-30 years with Graves disease.

This clonotype was counted many times. The chain carries TRBV28 and TRBJ1-5; D is undetermined. Deletions cut 6 bases from V and 0 bases from J, with 6 bases between. This CDR3 has 13 amino acids. Germline V gene lookup returns CDR1 MDHEN and CDR2 SYDVKM. CDR3: CASREASNQPQHF. CDR3 coding DNA: TGTGCCAGCAGGGAGGCTAGCAATCAGCCCCAGCATTTT.

This clonotype was detected many times. V and J are TRBV29-1 and TRBJ2-3; the D is unclear. This CDR3 contains 12 residues. Per the germline V gene, CDR1 is SQVTM and CDR2 is ANQGSEA. Trimming left V 5 bases short and J 3 bases short, with 9 bases between. CDR3 coding DNA: TGCAGCGTTCGGCTGGGTACAGATACGCAGTATTTT. This codes for CSVRLGTDTQYF.

The table lists this clonotype with many counts. The chain recombines TRBV7-3 with TRBJ2-1; D is ambiguous. There are 15 residues in the CDR3. Deletions cut 5 bases from V and 3 bases from J, with 14 bases between. CDR1 is SGHTA, CDR2 FQGTGA, per germline. In DNA, the CDR3 is TGTGCCAGCAGCCCAATGGTACAGAACTACAATGAGCAGTTCTTC. It translates to CASSPMVQNYNEQFF.

The rearrangement uses TRBV2 and TRBJ2-7; 7 nucleotides agree with TRBD2. The ends lost 8 bases at V and 7 bases at J; junction bases unmatched: 14. This CDR3 is built from 14 residues. CDR1 and CDR2 from the germline V gene are SNHLY and FYNNEI. DNA of the CDR3: TGTGCCAGCCCGGGGGGTGGGTTCCGGGAAGAGCAGTACGTC. Translation: CASPGGGFREEQYV.

This clonotype has a count of ten or more. The rearrangement uses TRBV11-2 and TRBJ1-2; D gene uncertain. The V end was cut by 2 bases, the J end by 4 bases, with 8 bases between. Germline lookup yields CDR1 SGHAT and CDR2 FQNNGV. The CDR3 is 13 residues long. CDR3 DNA sequence: TGTGCCAGCAGCTTATCCCGCATCTATGGCTACACCTTC. It specifies CASSLSRIYGYTF.

This clonotype was seen a few times. This chain joins TRBV7-6 and TRBJ1-6; D is uncertain. The V end lost 1 base, the J end lost 8 bases, and 9 bases lay between the germline ends. This CDR3 has 14 amino acids. Germline V lookup: CDR1 SGHVS, CDR2 FNYEAQ. CDR3 nucleotide sequence: TGTGCCAGCAGCTTAGAAGAGTGGGATTCACCCCTCCACTTT. Residues: CASSLEEWDSPLHF.

This clonotype has a count of ten or more. This chain uses TRBV2 with TRBJ2-3, with a possible D match to TRBD2 (6 bases). Trimming cost V 5 bases and J 1 base, with 10 bases left between them. CDR1 is SNHLY, CDR2 FYNNEI, per germline. The CDR3 runs 14 residues. The CDR3 nucleotides read TGTGCCAGCAGTAAACAGCGGGGCACAGATACGCAGTATTTT. Protein product: CASSKQRGTDTQYF.

This clonotype was observed a few times. The rearrangement links TRBV5-5 to TRBJ2-3, with 8 bases identical to TRBD1. J was trimmed by 3 bases and V by 2 bases; bases with no gene match: 5. CDR1 and CDR2 (germline): SGHKS, YYEKEE (reference sequence). The CDR3 contains 15 residues. The CDR3 protein is CASSFGDRKTDTQYF. The CDR3 nucleotides are TGTGCCAGCAGCTTCGGGGACAGGAAGACAGATACGCAGTATTTT.

With respect to this clonotype: A much bigger clone sits one base away, suggesting this may be a read error. The genes are TRBV6-9 and TRBJ2-2; D gene unclear. V shed 4 bases and J shed 2 bases, with 14 bases lying between them. The CDR3 has 16 residues. Germline V gene lookup returns CDR1 MNHGY and CDR2 SVAAGI. This CDR3 is CASSSWRGRNTGELFF. Here the CDR3 DNA reads TGTGCCAGCAGTTCCTGGAGAGGACGTAACACCGGGGAGCTGTTTTTT.

V and J are TRBV5-1 and TRBJ2-3; the match to TRBD1 covers 9 bases. Germline-derived CDR1 and CDR2 are SGHRS and YFSETQ. J gave up 3 bases and V 4 bases, and 15 bases lay outside the gene matches. This CDR3 region has 18 residues. The CDR3 protein is CASSRIRTGGFLTDTQYF. For the CDR3, the DNA is TGCGCCAGCAGCCGAATTAGAACAGGGGGCTTCCTAACAGATACGCAGTATTTT.